These T cell receptor beta chains were read from a single sample in a study of blood T cell repertoires in COVID-19. Method: immunoSEQ multiplex PCR; TCRdb's copy keeps in-frame clones and lacks some. The sample has around 220,000 clones, 80% to 90% seen once. Sequenced input: peripheral blood. Receptors originate from a man aged 25-40 years with active or convalescent COVID-19. Each CDR3 is given with its conserved first and last residue. The D gene is left open where the match is weak. Clone size is shown for a subset of rows, as once, few, many or a class of expanded clone.

CDR3 protein,CDR3 DNA,clone size,D gene,J gene,V gene
CASSKELRLSSYTF,TGTGCCAGCAGCAAAGAACTCCGTCTATCGAGCTACACCTTC,once,NA,TRBJ1-2,TRBV21-1
CASSEAQGVSYEQYF,TGTGCCAGCAGTGAAGCGCAAGGAGTTTCCTACGAGCAGTACTTC,NA,NA,TRBJ2-7,TRBV6-1
CSAGRGSGRMETQYF,TGCAGCGCCGGCCGTGGGAGCGGGAGGATGGAGACCCAGTACTTC,NA,TRBD2,TRBJ2-5,TRBV29-1
CASSPQGDNQPQHF,TGTGCCAGCAGCCCTCAGGGGGATAATCAGCCCCAGCATTTT,once,TRBD1,TRBJ1-5,TRBV6-6
CASSQSTGAYNEQFF,TGCGCCAGCAGCCAGAGTACAGGCGCATACAATGAGCAGTTCTTC,NA,NA,TRBJ2-1,TRBV4-3
CATRTTGQGTGELFF,TGTGCCACCAGGACCACTGGACAGGGAACCGGGGAGCTGTTTTTT,NA,TRBD1,TRBJ2-2,TRBV15
CASSQWAGGQPQHF,TGTGCCAGCAGTCAATGGGCAGGGGGTCAGCCCCAGCATTTT,few,TRBD1,TRBJ1-5,TRBV6-5
CASRTGTGGYEQYF,TGTGCCAGCAGGACCGGGACAGGGGGCTACGAGCAGTACTTC,once,TRBD1,TRBJ2-7,TRBV6-6
CASSLSPGQKYGYTF,TGTGCCAGCAGCTTATCCCCGGGACAAAAATATGGCTACACCTTC,few,NA,TRBJ1-2,TRBV7-6
CASSSGHPNQPQHF,TGTGCCAGCAGCTCAGGACACCCTAATCAGCCCCAGCATTTT,NA,NA,TRBJ1-5,TRBV7-9
CATSRVRYSGANVLTF,TGTGCCACCAGCAGAGTTCGGTATTCTGGGGCCAACGTCCTGACTTTC,few,NA,TRBJ2-6,TRBV15
CASSHRNIDRDGYTF,TGCGCCAGCAGCCACCGCAATATCGACAGGGATGGCTACACCTTC,NA,TRBD1,TRBJ1-2,TRBV4-3
CASSTYRVSTEAFF,TGTGCCAGTAGTACGTACAGGGTCAGCACTGAAGCTTTCTTT,once,NA,TRBJ1-1,TRBV19
CATPRGVSNQPQHF,TGTGCCACCCCCAGGGGGGTTAGCAATCAGCCCCAGCATTTT,NA,TRBD1,TRBJ1-5,TRBV11-3
CASSMDLGEVDEQYF,TGTGCCAGTAGTATGGATCTCGGGGAAGTTGACGAGCAGTACTTC,NA,NA,TRBJ2-7,TRBV19
CASSQGLYRQNGEQYF,TGCGCCAGCAGCCAAGGGTTGTACAGGCAAAATGGGGAGCAGTACTTC,NA,NA,TRBJ2-7,TRBV4-1
CASSLGQNYGYTF,TGTGCCAGCAGTTTGGGACAGAACTATGGCTACACCTTC,NA,TRBD1,TRBJ1-2,TRBV6-6
CASTRSRTGSPQETQYF,TGTGCCAGCACTCGATCCCGGACAGGGTCGCCACAAGAGACCCAGTACTTC,NA,TRBD1,TRBJ2-5,TRBV6-6
CASSPLGTGRDEQYF,TGTGCCAGCAGCCCCCTCGGGACAGGTCGCGACGAGCAGTACTTC,NA,TRBD1,TRBJ2-7,TRBV2
CASSFAAGGGSGELFF,TGCGCCAGCAGCTTCGCAGCGGGAGGTGGTAGCGGGGAGCTGTTTTTT,NA,TRBD2,TRBJ2-2,TRBV5-1
CASVAGSYNEQFF,TGTGCCAGCGTGGCAGGGTCCTACAATGAGCAGTTCTTC,NA,NA,TRBJ2-1,TRBV12-3/TRBV12-4
CASSLDFGDTQYF,TGTGCCAGCAGCTTAGATTTCGGGGATACGCAGTATTTT,NA,NA,TRBJ2-3,TRBV11-3
CASSTRQWVGELFF,TGTGCCAGCAGCACCAGACAATGGGTCGGGGAGCTGTTTTTT,few,NA,TRBJ2-2,TRBV7-2
CASSYGTSGQNIQYF,TGTGCCAGCAGTTATGGGACTAGCGGACAAAACATTCAGTACTTC,NA,TRBD2,TRBJ2-4,TRBV6-2/TRBV6-3
CSVAGGTNYGYTF,TGCAGCGTGGCAGGGGGGACTAACTATGGCTACACCTTC,NA,TRBD1,TRBJ1-2,TRBV29-1
CASSQGLATYEQYF,TGCGCCAGCAGCCAAGGACTAGCGACCTACGAGCAGTACTTC,NA,TRBD2,TRBJ2-7,TRBV4-1
CASSLGTFYQPQHF,TGTGCCAGCAGCCTCGGGACATTTTATCAGCCCCAGCATTTT,NA,NA,TRBJ1-5,TRBV6-2/TRBV6-3
CASSGTGNGQPQHF,TGTGCCAGCTCCGGGACAGGGAACGGTCAGCCCCAGCATTTT,NA,TRBD1,TRBJ1-5,TRBV18
CASISGGVEETQYF,TGTGCCAGCATCTCCGGCGGGGTCGAAGAGACCCAGTACTTC,NA,NA,TRBJ2-5,TRBV5-6
CASSESTKGQGTDTQYF,TGTGCCAGCAGTGAATCTACTAAGGGACAGGGGACAGATACGCAGTATTTT,NA,TRBD1,TRBJ2-3,TRBV25-1
CASSQSGILGEAFF,TGCGCCAGCAGCCAATCAGGGATCTTGGGTGAAGCTTTCTTT,few,NA,TRBJ1-1,TRBV4-3
CASSLYPYEQYF,TGTGCCAGCAGCTTGTATCCTTACGAGCAGTACTTC,NA,NA,TRBJ2-7,TRBV5-6
CASSPLGTPNTGELFF,TGCGCCAGCAGTCCGCTCGGGACACCGAACACCGGGGAGCTGTTTTTT,NA,NA,TRBJ2-2,TRBV5-1
CASSLRRAGVEDEQYF,TGTGCCAGCAGCTTAAGGCGTGCGGGAGTCGAGGACGAGCAGTACTTC,few,TRBD2,TRBJ2-7,TRBV7-9
CASSSRGRTYNSPLHF,TGTGCCAGCAGCTCAAGGGGGCGGACCTATAATTCACCCCTCCACTTT,NA,TRBD1,TRBJ1-6,TRBV5-6
CASSSPGRGIEEQYF,TGTGCCAGCAGCTCCCCGGGCAGGGGGATTGAGGAGCAGTACTTC,NA,TRBD1,TRBJ2-7,TRBV11-2
CASEGRSAPETQYF,TGTGCCAGCGAGGGAAGGTCAGCTCCGGAGACCCAGTACTTC,NA,NA,TRBJ2-5,TRBV6-5
CASSVGRGELFF,TGTGCCAGCAGCGTAGGGAGGGGGGAGCTGTTTTTT,NA,NA,TRBJ2-2,TRBV9
CASSEVGRTYEQYF,TGTGCCAGCAGTGAAGTGGGCCGGACCTACGAGCAGTACTTC,NA,NA,TRBJ2-7,TRBV6-1
CASSPFGTSATDTQYF,TGTGCCAGCTCACCATTCGGGACTAGCGCGACAGATACGCAGTATTTT,NA,TRBD2,TRBJ2-3,TRBV18
CASSPGTVSHGRRGELFF,TGTGCCAGCAGCCCCGGGACAGTCTCACACGGTCGTAGGGGGGAGCTGTTTTTT,NA,TRBD1,TRBJ2-2,TRBV5-8
CAWHSYLRQGRYTEAFF,TGTGCCTGGCACTCGTACCTCCGACAGGGAAGGTACACTGAAGCTTTCTTT,NA,TRBD1,TRBJ1-1,TRBV30
CASRPQGRDTGELFF,TGTGCCAGCAGACCACAGGGGCGGGACACCGGGGAGCTGTTTTTT,NA,TRBD1,TRBJ2-2,TRBV7-9
CASGRQGANSNQPQHF,TGTGCCAGCGGGAGACAGGGGGCAAATAGCAATCAGCCCCAGCATTTT,NA,TRBD1,TRBJ1-5,TRBV27
CASSFFGATYEQYF,TGTGCCAGCAGCTTTTTCGGAGCCACCTACGAGCAGTACTTC,NA,NA,TRBJ2-7,TRBV7-2
CASSVDSNYGYTF,TGCGCCAGCAGCGTAGACAGTAACTATGGCTACACCTTC,NA,NA,TRBJ1-2,TRBV5-1
CASSWQGKNQPQHF,TGTGCCAGCAGCTGGCAGGGGAAGAATCAGCCCCAGCATTTT,few,NA,TRBJ1-5,TRBV7-8
CASSYQQGTAEAFF,TGTGCCAGCAGTTATCAACAGGGGACGGCTGAAGCTTTCTTT,NA,TRBD1,TRBJ1-1,TRBV6-5
CASTDRQGVYNSPLHF,TGTGCCAGTACCGACCGACAGGGGGTCTATAATTCACCCCTCCACTTT,NA,TRBD1,TRBJ1-6,TRBV19
CASSLMLAGAPDTQYF,TGTGCCAGCAGCTTGATGCTAGCGGGGGCCCCAGATACGCAGTATTTT,NA,TRBD2,TRBJ2-3,TRBV5-4
CATSRESGTDGFF,TGTGCCACCAGCAGAGAATCTGGGACAGACGGTTTCTTC,NA,TRBD1,TRBJ2-1,TRBV15
CSVLGGPSYEQYF,TGCAGCGTCCTCGGTGGCCCTAGCTACGAGCAGTACTTC,once,NA,TRBJ2-7,TRBV29-1
CASSSPRDRAYYGYTF,TGTGCCAGCAGTTCACCGAGGGACAGGGCTTACTATGGCTACACCTTC,NA,TRBD1,TRBJ1-2,TRBV28
CASSIGRGAYEQYF,TGTGCCAGCAGTATCGGACGGGGAGCCTACGAGCAGTACTTC,NA,NA,TRBJ2-7,TRBV27
CATKTGNEKLFF,TGTGCCACCAAGACGGGGAATGAAAAACTGTTTTTT,NA,NA,TRBJ1-4,TRBV28
CATSGEEGAAGELFF,TGTGCCACCAGTGGCGAGGAGGGGGCGGCCGGGGAGCTGTTTTTT,NA,NA,TRBJ2-2,TRBV24-1